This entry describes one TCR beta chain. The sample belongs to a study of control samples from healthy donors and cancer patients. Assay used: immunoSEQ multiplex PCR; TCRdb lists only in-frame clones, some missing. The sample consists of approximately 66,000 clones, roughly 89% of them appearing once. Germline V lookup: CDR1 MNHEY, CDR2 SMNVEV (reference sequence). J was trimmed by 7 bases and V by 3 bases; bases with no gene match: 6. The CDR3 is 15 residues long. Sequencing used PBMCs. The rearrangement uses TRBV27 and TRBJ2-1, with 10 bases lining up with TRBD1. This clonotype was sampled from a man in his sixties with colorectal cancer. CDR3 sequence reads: CASSFRTGGGNEQFF. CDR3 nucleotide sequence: TGTGCCAGCAGTTTCAGGACAGGGGGTGGGAATGAGCAGTTCTTC.